This passage covers 14 T cell receptor beta chains from one sample sequenced in a study of T cell changes during pregnancy in multiple sclerosis. The table came from immunoSEQ multiplex PCR; TCRdb's copy has only in-frame clones and leaves some out. The data hold 25,000 to 35,000 clones, with roughly nine tenths observed a single time. The sequencing used CD4+ T cells from peripheral blood mononuclear cells, collected in the second trimester of pregnancy. The origin of the receptors is a female donor in good health, enrolled as a control in a pregnancy study.

This chain connects TRBV7-2 to TRBJ1-3, with D perhaps matching TRBD1 (5 bases). V gave up 5 bases and J gave up 1 base, with 9 bases separating them. The CDR3 has 14 amino acids. CDR1 is SGHTA and CDR2 is FQGNSA in the germline V gene. CDR3 nucleotide sequence: TGTGCCAGCAGCCTACAGGTTTCTGGAAACACCATATATTTT. This codes for CASSLQVSGNTIYF.

This clone was picked up one time. This sequence joins TRBV29-1 and TRBJ2-7; D gene unclear. Trimming stripped 2 bases from V and 0 bases from J, with 8 bases between. Per germline, CDR1 SQVTM and CDR2 ANQGSEA. This CDR3 has 13 residues. The CDR3 region has the DNA TGCAGCGTTGAACTAGAGAGCTCCTACGAGCAGTACTTC. Translation gives CSVELESSYEQYF.

In its sample, this clone was seen once. This sequence joins TRBV10-3 and TRBJ2-7; 13 bases agree with TRBD2. The J call is doubtful: the DNA matches TRBJ2-1 better. The CDR3 length is 17 residues. Germline assignment: CDR1 ENHRY and CDR2 SYGVKD. CDR3 nucleotide sequence: TGTGCCATCAGTGAGATACTACTAGCGGGGGGGTACAATGAGCAGTTCTTC. Its translation is CAISEILLAGGYNEQFF.

This chain uses TRBV20-1 with TRBJ1-5; maybe TRBD1 (6 bases). CDR1 and CDR2 from the germline V gene are DFQATT and SNEGSKA (reference sequence). V lost 5 bases and J lost 9, with 11 bases in between. CDR3 length: 11 amino acids. In nucleotides, the CDR3 is TGCAGTGCTTTGGGGGCGGGGCCCCAGCATTTT. Its translation: CSALGAGPQHF.

The chain couples TRBV7-8 to TRBJ2-1, with 12 bases aligning to TRBD2. There are 17 residues in the CDR3. J gave up 4 bases and V 4 bases, and 8 bases lay outside the gene matches. Germline V CDR1 and CDR2: SGHVS, FQNEAQ. This chain's CDR3 is CASSSRTSGTLYNEQFF. Written as DNA, the CDR3 is TGTGCCAGCAGCTCCCGGACTAGCGGGACCTTATACAATGAGCAGTTCTTC.

The rearrangement uses TRBV10-3 and TRBJ2-7; TRBD2 is a possible D gene (6 bases). The CDR3 covers 14 residues. Trimming shortened V by 5 bases and J by 4 bases, and 15 bases separated the two germline ends. CDR1 is ENHRY, CDR2 SYGVKD, per germline. The CDR3 here is CAISPAGGRYEQYF. CDR3 DNA sequence: TGTGCCATCAGTCCGGCCGGGGGACGGTACGAGCAGTACTTC.

The chain couples TRBV28 to TRBJ1-1; D might be TRBD1 (6 bases). CDR1 is MDHEN and CDR2 is SYDVKM in the germline V gene. V lost 7 bases and J 4 bases, leaving 13 bases between the germline ends. The CDR3 length is 13 residues. The CDR3 sequence is CASTLQGSTEAFF. The CDR3 nucleotides read TGTGCCAGCACCCTACAGGGATCCACTGAAGCTTTCTTT. The full variable domain, in which reference TRBV28 and TRBJ1-1 provide the parts outside the CDR3, is DVKVTQSSRYLVKRTGEKVFLECVQDMDHENMFWYRQDPGLGLRLIYFSYDVKMKEKGDIPEGYSVSREKKERFSLILESASTNQTSMYLCASTLQGSTEAFFGQGTRLTVV.

The chain is built from TRBV19 and TRBJ2-7; 7 bases line up with TRBD1. The CDR3 totals 14 residues. Germline CDR1 is LNHDA and CDR2 is SQIVND (reference sequence). The V segment lost 5 bases and the J segment 6 bases; nucleotides outside the gene matches: 10. CDR3 sequence: CASSPRQGSGEQYF. The CDR3 DNA follows: TGTGCCAGTAGTCCGCGACAGGGTTCAGGCGAGCAGTACTTC.

The chain is built from TRBV4-2 and TRBJ1-2; 9 positions agree with TRBD1. The germline gives CDR1 LGHNA, CDR2 YNFKEQ. The CDR3 has 16 amino acids. Trimming cost V 0 bases and J 8 bases; bases outside gene matches: 10. The CDR3 is CASSQDSPQGAGGYTF. For the CDR3, the DNA is TGTGCCAGCAGCCAAGATTCGCCACAGGGGGCTGGAGGCTACACCTTC.

This chain joins TRBV6-1 and TRBJ1-2, with D possibly being TRBD1 (5 bases). This CDR3 comprises 14 residues. V was shortened by 4 bases and J by 8 bases, with 17 bases between the two germline ends. Germline V gives CDR1 MNHNS, CDR2 SASEGT. CDR3 DNA sequence: TGTGCCAGCAGTGCAGTAACGGGGGAGGGCGGCTACACCTTC. Translated, it gives CASSAVTGEGGYTF.

The chain is built from TRBV30 and TRBJ1-1; D is ambiguous. The germline CDR1 and CDR2 sequences are GTSNPN and SVGIG (reference sequence). V shed 5 bases and J shed 3 bases, with 4 bases lying between them. The CDR3 runs to 10 residues. Here the CDR3 DNA reads TGTGCCTGGCGGGACACTGAAGCTTTCTTT. As protein: CAWRDTEAFF.

This chain uses TRBV28 with TRBJ1-1; a possible D gene is TRBD1 (5 bases). CDR3 length equals 13 residues. V lost 5 bases, J lost 5 bases, and 12 bases lay in between. Germline values: CDR1 MDHEN, CDR2 SYDVKM. The CDR3 is CASSGSGYTEAFF. The DNA of the CDR3 is TGTGCCAGCAGTGGATCAGGGTATACTGAAGCTTTCTTT.

This sequence joins TRBV30 and TRBJ2-3; the match to TRBD1 covers 8 bases. CDR3 length: 15 residues. Trimming cost V 0 bases and J 4 bases; bases outside gene matches: 6. Germline assignment: CDR1 GTSNPN and CDR2 SVGIG (reference sequence). CDR3 residues: CAWSVGQGGSDTQYF. CDR3 nucleotide sequence: TGTGCCTGGAGTGTAGGACAGGGCGGTTCAGATACGCAGTATTTT.

The CDR3 DNA reads TGTGCCAGCAGACCCCGGACAGGGTGGAACACTGAAGCTTTCTTT. Translation gives CASRPRTGWNTEAFF. The chain has TRBV6-5 and TRBJ1-1; 8 positions agree with TRBD1. The CDR3 covers 15 residues. V shed 6 bases, J shed 1 base, and the junction held 7 bases outside the gene matches. Germline CDR1 reads MNHEY; CDR2 reads SVGAGI.